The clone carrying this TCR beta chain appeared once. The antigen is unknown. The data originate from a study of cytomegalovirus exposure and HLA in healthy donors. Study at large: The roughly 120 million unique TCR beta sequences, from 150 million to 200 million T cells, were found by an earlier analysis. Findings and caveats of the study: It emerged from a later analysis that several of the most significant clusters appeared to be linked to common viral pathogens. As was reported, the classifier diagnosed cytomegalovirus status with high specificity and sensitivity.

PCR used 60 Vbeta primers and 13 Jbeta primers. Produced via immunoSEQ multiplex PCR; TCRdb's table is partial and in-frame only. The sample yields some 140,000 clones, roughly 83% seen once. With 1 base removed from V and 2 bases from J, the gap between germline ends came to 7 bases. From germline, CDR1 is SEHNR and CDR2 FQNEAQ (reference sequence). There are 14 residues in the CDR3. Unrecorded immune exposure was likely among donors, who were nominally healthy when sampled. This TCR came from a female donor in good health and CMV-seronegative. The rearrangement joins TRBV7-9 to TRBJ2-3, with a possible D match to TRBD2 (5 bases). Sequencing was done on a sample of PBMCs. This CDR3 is CASSLELDTDTQYF. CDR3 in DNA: TGTGCCAGCAGCTTAGAACTAGACACAGATACGCAGTATTTT. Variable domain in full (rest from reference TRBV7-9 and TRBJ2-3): DTGVSQNPRHKITKRGQNVTFRCDPISEHNRLYWYRQTLGQGPEFLTYFQNEAQLEKSRLLSDRFSAERPKGSFSTLEIQRTEQGDSAMYLCASSLELDTDTQYFGPGTRLTVL.